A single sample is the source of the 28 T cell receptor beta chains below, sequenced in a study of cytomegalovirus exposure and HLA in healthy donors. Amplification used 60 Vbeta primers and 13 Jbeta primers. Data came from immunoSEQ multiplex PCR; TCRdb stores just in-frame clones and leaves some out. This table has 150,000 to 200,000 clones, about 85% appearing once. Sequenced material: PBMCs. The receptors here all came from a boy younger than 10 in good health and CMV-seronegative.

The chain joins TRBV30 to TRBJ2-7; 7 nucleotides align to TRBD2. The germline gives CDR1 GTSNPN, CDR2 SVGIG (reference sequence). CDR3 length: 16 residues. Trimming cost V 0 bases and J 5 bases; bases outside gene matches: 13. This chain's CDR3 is CAWSVPRASGSNEQYF. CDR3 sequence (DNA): TGTGCCTGGAGTGTTCCCCGGGCTAGCGGAAGCAACGAGCAGTACTTC.

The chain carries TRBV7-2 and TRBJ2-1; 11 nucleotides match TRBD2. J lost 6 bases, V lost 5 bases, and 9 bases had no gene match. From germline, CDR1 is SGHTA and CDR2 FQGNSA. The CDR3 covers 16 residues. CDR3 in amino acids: CASSPLTSGVFNEQFF. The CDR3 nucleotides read TGTGCCAGCAGCCCGCTGACTAGCGGGGTATTCAATGAGCAGTTCTTC. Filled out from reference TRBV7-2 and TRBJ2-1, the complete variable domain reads GAGVSQSPSNKVTEKGKDVELRCDPISGHTALYWYRQSLGQGLEFLIYFQGNSAPDKSGLPSDRFSAERTGGSVSTLTIQRTQQEDSAVYLCASSPLTSGVFNEQFFGPGTRLTVL.

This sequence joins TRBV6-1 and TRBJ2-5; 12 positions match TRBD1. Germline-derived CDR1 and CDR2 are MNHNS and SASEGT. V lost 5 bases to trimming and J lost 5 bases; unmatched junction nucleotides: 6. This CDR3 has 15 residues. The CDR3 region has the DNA TGTGCCAGCAGTCGAGGGGACAGGGGGCAGGAGACCCAGTACTTC. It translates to CASSRGDRGQETQYF.

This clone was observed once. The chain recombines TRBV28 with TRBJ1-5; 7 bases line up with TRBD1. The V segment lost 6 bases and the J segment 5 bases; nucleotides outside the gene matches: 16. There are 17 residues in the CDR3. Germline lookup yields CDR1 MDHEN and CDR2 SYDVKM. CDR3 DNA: TGTGCCAGCAGCCTATCACAGGGGAGGATAGGGGATCAGCCCCAGCATTTT. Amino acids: CASSLSQGRIGDQPQHF.

CDR3 sequence: CASSPGLAGVKFETQYF. DNA for the CDR3: TGTGCCAGTAGTCCGGGACTAGCGGGGGTTAAGTTTGAGACCCAGTACTTC. The chain joins TRBV19 to TRBJ2-5; 14 bases map to TRBD2. The CDR3 extends over 17 amino acids. The V gene end was trimmed by 5 bases and the J gene end by 5 bases; junction bases not matched to a gene: 10. CDR1 and CDR2 (germline): LNHDA, SQIVND (reference sequence).

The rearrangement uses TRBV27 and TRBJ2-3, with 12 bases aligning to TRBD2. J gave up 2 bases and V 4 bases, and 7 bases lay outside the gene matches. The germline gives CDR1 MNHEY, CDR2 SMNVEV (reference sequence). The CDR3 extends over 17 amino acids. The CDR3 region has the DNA TGTGCCAGCAGTTCTGCACTAGCGGGGGGCCTCACAGATACGCAGTATTTT. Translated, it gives CASSSALAGGLTDTQYF.

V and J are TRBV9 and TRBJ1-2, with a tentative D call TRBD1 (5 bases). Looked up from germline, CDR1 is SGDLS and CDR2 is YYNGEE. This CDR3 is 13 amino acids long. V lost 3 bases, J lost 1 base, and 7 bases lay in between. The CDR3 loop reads CASSGQRNYGYTF. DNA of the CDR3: TGTGCCAGCAGCGGACAGCGTAACTATGGCTACACCTTC.

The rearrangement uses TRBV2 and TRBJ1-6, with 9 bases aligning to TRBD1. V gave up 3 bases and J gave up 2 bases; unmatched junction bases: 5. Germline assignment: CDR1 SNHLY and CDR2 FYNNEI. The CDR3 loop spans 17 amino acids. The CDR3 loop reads CASSDTGTGTYNSPLHF. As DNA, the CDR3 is TGTGCCAGCAGTGATACCGGGACAGGGACCTATAATTCACCCCTCCACTTT. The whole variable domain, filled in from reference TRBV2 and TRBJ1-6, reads EPEVTQTPSHQVTQMGQEVILRCVPISNHLYFYWYRQILGQKVEFLVSFYNNEISEKSEIFDDQFSVERPDGSNFTLKIRSTKLEDSAMYFCASSDTGTGTYNSPLHFGNGTRLTVT.

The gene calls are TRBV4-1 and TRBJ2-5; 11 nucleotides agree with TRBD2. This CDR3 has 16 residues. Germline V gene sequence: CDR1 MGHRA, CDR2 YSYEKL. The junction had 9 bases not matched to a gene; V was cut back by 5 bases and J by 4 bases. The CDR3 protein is CASSSILAGGRETQYF. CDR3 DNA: TGCGCCAGCAGCTCCATCCTAGCGGGAGGACGAGAGACCCAGTACTTC.

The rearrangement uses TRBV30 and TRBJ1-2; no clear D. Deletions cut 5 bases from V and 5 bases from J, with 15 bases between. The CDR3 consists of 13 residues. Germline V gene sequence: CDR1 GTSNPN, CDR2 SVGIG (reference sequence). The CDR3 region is CAWVAKAGYGYTF. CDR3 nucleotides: TGTGCCTGGGTGGCGAAAGCGGGATATGGCTACACCTTC.

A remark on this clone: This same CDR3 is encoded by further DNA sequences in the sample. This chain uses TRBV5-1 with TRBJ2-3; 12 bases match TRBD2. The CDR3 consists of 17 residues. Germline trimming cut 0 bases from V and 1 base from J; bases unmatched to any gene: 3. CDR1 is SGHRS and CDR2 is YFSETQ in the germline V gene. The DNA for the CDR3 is TGCGCCAGCAGCTTGGGACTAGCGGGAGTGGGCACAGATACGCAGTATTTT. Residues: CASSLGLAGVGTDTQYF. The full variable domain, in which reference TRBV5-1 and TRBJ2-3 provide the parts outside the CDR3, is KAGVTQTPRYLIKTRGQQVTLSCSPISGHRSVSWYQQTPGQGLQFLFEYFSETQRNKGNFPGRFSGRQFSNSRSEMNVSTLELGDSALYLCASSLGLAGVGTDTQYFGPGTRLTVL.

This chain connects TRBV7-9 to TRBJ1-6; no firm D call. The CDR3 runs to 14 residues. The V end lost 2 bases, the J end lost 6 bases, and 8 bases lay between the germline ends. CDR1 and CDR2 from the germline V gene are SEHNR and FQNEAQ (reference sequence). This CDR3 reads CASSLPGSNSPLHF. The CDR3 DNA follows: TGTGCCAGCAGCTTACCGGGTAGTAATTCACCCCTCCACTTT.

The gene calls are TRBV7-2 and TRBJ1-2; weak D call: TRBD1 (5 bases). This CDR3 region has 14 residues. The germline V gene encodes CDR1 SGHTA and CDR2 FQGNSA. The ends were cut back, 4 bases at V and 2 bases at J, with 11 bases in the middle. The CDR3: CASSSRGANYGYTF. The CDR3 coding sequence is TGTGCCAGCAGCTCTAGGGGCGCCAACTATGGCTACACCTTC. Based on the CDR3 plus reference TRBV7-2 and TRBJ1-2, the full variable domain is GAGVSQSPSNKVTEKGKDVELRCDPISGHTALYWYRQSLGQGLEFLIYFQGNSAPDKSGLPSDRFSAERTGGSVSTLTIQRTQQEDSAVYLCASSSRGANYGYTFGSGTRLTVV.

CDR3: CASSQDGQNTGELFF. The CDR3 DNA reads as TGTGCCAGCAGCCAGGACGGACAGAACACCGGGGAGCTGTTTTTT. This chain connects TRBV27 to TRBJ2-2; TRBD1 might be the D (5 bases). CDR1 and CDR2 (germline): MNHEY, SMNVEV (reference sequence). The length of the CDR3 is 15 residues. V lost 6 bases and J lost 1, with 12 bases in between.

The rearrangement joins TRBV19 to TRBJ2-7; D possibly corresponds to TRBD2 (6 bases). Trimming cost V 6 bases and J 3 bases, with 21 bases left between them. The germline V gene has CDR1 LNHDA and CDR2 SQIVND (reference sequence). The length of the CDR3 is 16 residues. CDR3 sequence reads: CASSVTGTANFYEQYF. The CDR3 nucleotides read TGTGCCAGTAGCGTGACCGGGACTGCAAACTTCTACGAGCAGTACTTC.

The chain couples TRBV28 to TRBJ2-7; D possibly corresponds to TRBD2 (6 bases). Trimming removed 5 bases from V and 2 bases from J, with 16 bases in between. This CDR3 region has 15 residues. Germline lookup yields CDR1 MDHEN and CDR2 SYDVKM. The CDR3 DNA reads TGTGCCAGCAGTCCCCGTCGCGGGATCACCTACGAGCAGTACTTC. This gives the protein CASSPRRGITYEQYF. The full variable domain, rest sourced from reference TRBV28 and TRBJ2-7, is DVKVTQSSRYLVKRTGEKVFLECVQDMDHENMFWYRQDPGLGLRLIYFSYDVKMKEKGDIPEGYSVSREKKERFSLILESASTNQTSMYLCASSPRRGITYEQYFGPGTRLTVT.

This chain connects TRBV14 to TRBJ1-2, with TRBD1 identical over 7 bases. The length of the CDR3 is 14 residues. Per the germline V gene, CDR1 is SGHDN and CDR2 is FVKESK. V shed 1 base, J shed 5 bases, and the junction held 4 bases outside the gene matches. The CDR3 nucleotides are TGTGCCAGCAGCCAAGTTGGGACAGAGTATGGCTACACCTTC. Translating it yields CASSQVGTEYGYTF.

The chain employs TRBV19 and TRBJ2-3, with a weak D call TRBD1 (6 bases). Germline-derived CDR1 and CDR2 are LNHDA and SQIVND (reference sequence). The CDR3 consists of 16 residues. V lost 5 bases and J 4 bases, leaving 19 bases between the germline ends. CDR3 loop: CASSVTSVKGADTQYF. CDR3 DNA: TGTGCCAGTAGTGTAACTAGTGTCAAGGGGGCAGATACGCAGTATTTT.

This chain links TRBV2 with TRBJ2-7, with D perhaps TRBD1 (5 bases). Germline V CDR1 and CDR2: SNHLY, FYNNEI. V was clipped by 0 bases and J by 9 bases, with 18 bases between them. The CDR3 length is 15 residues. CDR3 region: CASSEAAADTAWQYF. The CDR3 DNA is TGTGCCAGCAGTGAAGCGGCTGCGGACACTGCTTGGCAGTACTTC.

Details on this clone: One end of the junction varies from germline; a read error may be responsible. DNA for the CDR3: TGTTCCAGCAGCTCCGAAGGAGGAGGGACTGAAGCTTTCTTT. This encodes CSSSSEGGGTEAFF. V is TRBV7-9 and J is TRBJ1-1; no clear D. The CDR3 extends over 14 amino acids. Germline CDR1 is SEHNR and CDR2 is FQNEAQ (reference sequence).

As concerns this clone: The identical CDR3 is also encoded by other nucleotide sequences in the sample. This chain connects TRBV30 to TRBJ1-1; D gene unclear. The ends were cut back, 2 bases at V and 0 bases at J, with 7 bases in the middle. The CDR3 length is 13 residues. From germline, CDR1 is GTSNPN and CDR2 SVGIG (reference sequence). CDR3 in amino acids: CAWSNSLNTEAFF. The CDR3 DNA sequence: TGTGCCTGGAGTAACAGTTTGAACACTGAAGCTTTCTTT.

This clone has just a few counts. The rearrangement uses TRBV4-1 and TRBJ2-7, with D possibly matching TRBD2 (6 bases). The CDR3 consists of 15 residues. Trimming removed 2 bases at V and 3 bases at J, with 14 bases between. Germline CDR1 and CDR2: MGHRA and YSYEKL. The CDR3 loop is CASSQNNGRSYEQYF. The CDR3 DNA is TGCGCCAGCAGCCAAAACAACGGGAGAAGCTACGAGCAGTACTTC.

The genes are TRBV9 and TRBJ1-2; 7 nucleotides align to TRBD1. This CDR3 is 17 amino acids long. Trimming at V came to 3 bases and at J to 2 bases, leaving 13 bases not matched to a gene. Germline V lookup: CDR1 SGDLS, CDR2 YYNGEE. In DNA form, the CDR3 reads TGTGCCAGCAGCGGACCCGGGACAGATCTTTTCAACTATGGCTACACCTTC. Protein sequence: CASSGPGTDLFNYGYTF.

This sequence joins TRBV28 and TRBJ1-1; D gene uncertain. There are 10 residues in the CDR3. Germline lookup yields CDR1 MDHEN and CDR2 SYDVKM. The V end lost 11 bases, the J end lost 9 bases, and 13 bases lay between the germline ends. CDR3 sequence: CAVIGEKAFF. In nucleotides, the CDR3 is TGTGCCGTCATCGGAGAAAAAGCTTTCTTT.

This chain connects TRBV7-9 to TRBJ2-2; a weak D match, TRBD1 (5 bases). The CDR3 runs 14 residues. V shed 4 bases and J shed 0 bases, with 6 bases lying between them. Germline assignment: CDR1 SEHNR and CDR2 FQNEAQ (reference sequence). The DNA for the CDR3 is TGTGCCAGCAGCTCCAGGGCGAACACCGGGGAGCTGTTTTTT. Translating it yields CASSSRANTGELFF.

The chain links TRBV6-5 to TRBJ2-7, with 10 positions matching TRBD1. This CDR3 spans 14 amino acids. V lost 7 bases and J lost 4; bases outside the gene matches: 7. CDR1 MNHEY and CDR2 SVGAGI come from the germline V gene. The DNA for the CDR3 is TGTGCCAGCAACTGGCGACAGGGGGCTTACGAGCAGTACTTC. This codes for CASNWRQGAYEQYF.

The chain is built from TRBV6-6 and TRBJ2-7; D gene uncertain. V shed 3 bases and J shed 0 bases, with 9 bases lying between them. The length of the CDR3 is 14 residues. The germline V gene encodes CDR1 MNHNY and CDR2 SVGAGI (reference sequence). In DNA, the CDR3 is TGTGCCAGCAGTTATTCGAGTAGCTCCTACGAGCAGTACTTC. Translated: CASSYSSSSYEQYF.

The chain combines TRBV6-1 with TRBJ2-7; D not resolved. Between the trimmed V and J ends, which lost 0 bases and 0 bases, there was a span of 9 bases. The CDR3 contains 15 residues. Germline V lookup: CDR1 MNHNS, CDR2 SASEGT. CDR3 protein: CASSEAVTASYEQYF. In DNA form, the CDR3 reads TGTGCCAGCAGTGAAGCGGTTACAGCCTCCTACGAGCAGTACTTC.